This T cell receptor beta chain came from a study of T cells in Graves' hyperthyroidism and ophthalmopathy (dated by TCRdb to about 2019). Concerning the study at large: Peripheral blood was sampled at the time of initial diagnosis, prior to any treatment. A discovery cohort of approximately 100 patients, 43 with Graves' ophthalmopathy and approximately 60 with stable Graves' hyperthyroidism, was used to find distinguishing TCR V-J signatures. Once sampling was done, hyperthyroidism patients were given methimazole at a starting dose of 30 mg daily, whereas ophthalmopathy patients were given high-dose intravenous methylprednisolone. In addition, the study compared T-cell repertoires in thyroid tissue and in blood from several Graves' hyperthyroidism patients. According to the paper, TCR Vbeta CDR3 sequencing was carried out on around 140 peripheral blood samples, which came from 40 to 45 ophthalmopathy, some 73 hyperthyroidism and roughly 17 progressor patients. The roughly 94 discovery patients were randomly divided into training and test sets at a 7:3 ratio. Whether ophthalmopathy could be predicted prospectively was tested in an independent validation cohort made up of fewer than 20 hyperthyroidism patients plus 17 patients who later progressed to ophthalmopathy.

The TCR beta CDR3 regions were amplified from RNA transcripts. The TCR CDR3 was subjected to a first round of RT-PCR using the HTBI primer set and the Qiagen OneStep RT-PCR kit. The libraries were constructed in a second round of multiplex PCR and then size-selected and purified. Sequencing of the libraries was done on an Illumina HiSeq2000 using paired-end 100 bp reads. Concerning the study's data processing: SOAPnuke was used to process the raw data, with reads discarded if the reads contained adapters or uncalled bases, had a mean Phred below 15, or lacked an exact constant-primer or identifier match. COPE v1.2.5 was used to merge the high-quality paired reads, and each unique nucleotide sequence was defined as a clonotype. MiTCR v1.1 was used to align the clonotypes against IMGT TRBV, TRBD and TRBJ reference segments. The analysis was restricted to V-J combinations with a frequency above 0.0001, which together covered roughly 99% of the repertoires. A TCS score was defined as the ratio between F50 (clonal expansion) and ExV (chaos), using BLOSUM62-based TCRdist between CDR3 peptides within each V-J. Welch's t-statistics and random forest reduced fewer than 600 V-J features to 13, which were used in a naive Bayes classifier (R e1071). TCRdb's own reprocessing of the public reads used fastp at Q25 and MiXCR and kept productive beta chains. Identical CDR3 protein sequences are pooled into one entry, listed with their most common genes and DNA. The V and J calls shown here were made by TCRdb, not taken from the authors' results. This sample gives a few hundred thousand distinct CDR3 sequences in total; less than 20% of them show up just once. Under 7.5% of the sample rests with the top ten.

Study-wide findings and limitations: Most expanded thyroid clonotypes (frequency above 0.001) were also detected in blood, a finding suggesting that blood repertoires may reflect thyroid immune responses. A model built on a 13 V-J signature distinguished ophthalmopathy from stable hyperthyroidism, reaching roughly 88% sensitivity and about 81% specificity in cross-validation and 80%/75% in testing. In validation, progression to ophthalmopathy was predicted by the model with 70.59% sensitivity and 72.22% specificity, a median of approximately 6.5 months before onset. No statistical method was used to set the sample size in advance, and investigators knew the group allocation.

Stable Graves' hyperthyroidism was defined as the absence of progression to ophthalmopathy over 18 months of follow-up. The hyperthyroidism patients were between 18 and 65 years old and newly diagnosed, with a disease duration of less than 2 months. Patients with uncontrolled infections, other autoimmune diseases, pregnancy or lactation were excluded. Clinical symptoms, serum thyroxine and TRAb, thyroid ultrasound, and orbital computed tomography formed the basis for the diagnoses. PBMCs were separated from about 10 ml of fresh peripheral blood using Ficoll-Paque density gradient centrifugation. Total RNA was extracted using Trizol reagent, and RNA quality was assessed on an Agilent 2100 Bioanalyzer. Worth noting for this clonotype: Its target antigen remains unknown. Nothing much larger sits one base from this clone, and base qualities are not available.

This sequence was found in a woman in her twenties or thirties with Graves' hyperthyroidism. Sequenced: blood.

In nucleotide form, the sequence is TGTGCCAGCAGCTTAGGGCCTACTAGCGGGAGGACCACAGATACGCAGTATTTT. Protein translation: CASSLGPTSGRTTDTQYF. The chain couples TRBV7-9 to TRBJ2-3; 12 nucleotides in the junction match TRBD2. The germline V gene (reference sequence) gives CDR1 as SEHNR and CDR2 as FQNEAQ. V ends up 1 base short and J 2 bases short, with an unmatched junction base count of 7. The CDR3 covers 18 residues, taking in both the cysteine and the phenylalanine. The DNA shown is the 54-base CDR3, in frame from base 1.